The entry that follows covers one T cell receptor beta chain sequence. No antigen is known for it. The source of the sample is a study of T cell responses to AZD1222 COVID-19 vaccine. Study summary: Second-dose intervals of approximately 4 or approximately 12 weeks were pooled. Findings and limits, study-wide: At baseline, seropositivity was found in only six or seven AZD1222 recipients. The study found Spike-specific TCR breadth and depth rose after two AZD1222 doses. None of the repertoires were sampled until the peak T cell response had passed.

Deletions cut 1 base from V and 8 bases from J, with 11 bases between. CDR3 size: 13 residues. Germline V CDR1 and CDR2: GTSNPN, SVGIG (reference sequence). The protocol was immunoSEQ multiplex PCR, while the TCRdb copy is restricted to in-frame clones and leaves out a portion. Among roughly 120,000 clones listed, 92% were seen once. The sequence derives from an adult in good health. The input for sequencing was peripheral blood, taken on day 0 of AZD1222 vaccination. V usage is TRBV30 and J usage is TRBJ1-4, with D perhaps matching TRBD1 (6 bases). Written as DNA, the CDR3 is TGTGCCTGGAGTGAAGGGGGGAGGGAAAAACTGTTTTTT. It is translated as CAWSEGGREKLFF.